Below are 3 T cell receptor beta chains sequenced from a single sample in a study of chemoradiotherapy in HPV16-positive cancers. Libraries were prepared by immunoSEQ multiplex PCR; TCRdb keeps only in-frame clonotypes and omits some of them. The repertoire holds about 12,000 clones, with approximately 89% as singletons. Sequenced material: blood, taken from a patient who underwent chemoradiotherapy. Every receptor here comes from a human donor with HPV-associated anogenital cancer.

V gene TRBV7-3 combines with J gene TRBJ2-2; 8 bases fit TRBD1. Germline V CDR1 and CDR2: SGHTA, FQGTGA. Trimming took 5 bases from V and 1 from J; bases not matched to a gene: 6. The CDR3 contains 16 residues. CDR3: CASSTPGQGNTGELFF. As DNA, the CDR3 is TGTGCCAGCAGCACCCCAGGACAGGGGAACACCGGGGAGCTGTTTTTT.

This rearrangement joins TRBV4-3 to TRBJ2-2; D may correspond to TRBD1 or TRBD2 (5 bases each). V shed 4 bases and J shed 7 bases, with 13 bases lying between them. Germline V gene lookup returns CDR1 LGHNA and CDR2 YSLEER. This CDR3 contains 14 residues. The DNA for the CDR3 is TGCGCCAGCAGCCTCGGGACCGGGGTCGGGGAGCTGTTTTTT. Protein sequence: CASSLGTGVGELFF.

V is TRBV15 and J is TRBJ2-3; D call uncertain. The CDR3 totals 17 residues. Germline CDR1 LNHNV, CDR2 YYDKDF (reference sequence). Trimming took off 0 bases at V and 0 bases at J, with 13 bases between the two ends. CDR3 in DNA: TGTGCCACCAGCAGAGATATGGGGATTCGGAGCACAGATACGCAGTATTTT. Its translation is CATSRDMGIRSTDTQYF.